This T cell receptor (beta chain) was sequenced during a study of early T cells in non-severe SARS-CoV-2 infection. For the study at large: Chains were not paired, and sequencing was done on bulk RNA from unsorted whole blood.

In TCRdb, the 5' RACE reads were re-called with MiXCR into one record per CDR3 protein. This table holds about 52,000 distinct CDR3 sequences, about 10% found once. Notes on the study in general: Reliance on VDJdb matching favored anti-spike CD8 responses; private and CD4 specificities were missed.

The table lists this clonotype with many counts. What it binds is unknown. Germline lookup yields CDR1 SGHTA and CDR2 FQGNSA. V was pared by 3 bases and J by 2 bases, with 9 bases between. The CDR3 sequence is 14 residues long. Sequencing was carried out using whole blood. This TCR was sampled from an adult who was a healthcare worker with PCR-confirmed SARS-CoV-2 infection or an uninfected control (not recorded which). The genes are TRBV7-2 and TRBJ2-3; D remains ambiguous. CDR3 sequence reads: CASSFGPITDTQYF. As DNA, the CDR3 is TGTGCCAGCAGCTTCGGACCTATCACAGATACGCAGTATTTT. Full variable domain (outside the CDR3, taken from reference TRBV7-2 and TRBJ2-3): GAGVSQSPSNKVTEKGKDVELRCDPISGHTALYWYRQSLGQGLEFLIYFQGNSAPDKSGLPSDRFSAERTGGSVSTLTIQRTQQEDSAVYLCASSFGPITDTQYFGPGTRLTVL.